A single sample is the source of the 2 T cell receptor beta chains below, sequenced in a study of spatial heterogeneity in lung cancer. MiXCR was run by TCRdb on the 5' RACE reads, yielding one entry per CDR3 protein. The sample carries tens of thousands of distinct CDR3 sequences, approximately 12% recorded once. This sample's time point: sample taken at primary tumor resection. Whole RNA, isolated from tumor, nontumor lung or frozen PBMC, was sequenced without prior sorting. Here the sequenced sample was PBMCs, taken at surgery. Receptors were obtained from a male donor with early-stage non-small cell lung cancer.

The V and J genes are TRBV27 and TRBJ2-2; 11 nucleotides line up with TRBD2. CDR1 is MNHEY, CDR2 SMNVEV, per germline (reference sequence). The trim removed 7 bases at V and 6 bases at J, leaving 7 bases unmatched. CDR3 size: 15 residues. The CDR3 DNA is TGTGCCAGCACCAAGGGACTAGCGGTGCCCGGGGAGCTGTTTTTT. Translating it yields CASTKGLAVPGELFF.

The chain has TRBV5-4 and TRBJ2-3, with 11 bases aligning to TRBD2. The germline gives CDR1 SGHNT, CDR2 YYREEE (reference sequence). The CDR3 length is 17 residues. V lost 0 bases and J lost 4; bases outside the gene matches: 7. The CDR3, as DNA: TGTGCCAGCAGCTTGGACCTCACTAGCGGGAGTGCAGATACGCAGTATTTT. Residues: CASSLDLTSGSADTQYF. The complete variable domain, with remaining parts taken from reference TRBV5-4 and TRBJ2-3, reads ETGVTQSPTHLIKTRGQQVTLRCSSQSGHNTVSWYQQALGQGPQFIFQYYREEENGRGNFPPRFSGLQFPNYSSELNVNALELDDSALYLCASSLDLTSGSADTQYFGPGTRLTVL.